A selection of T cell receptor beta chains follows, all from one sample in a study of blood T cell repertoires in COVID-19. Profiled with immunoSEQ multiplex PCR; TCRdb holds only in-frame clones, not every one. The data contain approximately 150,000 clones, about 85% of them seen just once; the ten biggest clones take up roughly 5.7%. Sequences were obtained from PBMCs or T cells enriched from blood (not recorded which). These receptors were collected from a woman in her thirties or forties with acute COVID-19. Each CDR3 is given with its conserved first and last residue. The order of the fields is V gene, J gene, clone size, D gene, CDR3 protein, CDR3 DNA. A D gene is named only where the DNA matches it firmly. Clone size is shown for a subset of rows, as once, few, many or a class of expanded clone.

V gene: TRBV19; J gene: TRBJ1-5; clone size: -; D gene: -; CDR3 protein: CASSRGETAGGNQPQHF; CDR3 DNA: TGTGCCAGTAGTAGAGGGGAGACGGCGGGGGGCAATCAGCCCCAGCATTTT
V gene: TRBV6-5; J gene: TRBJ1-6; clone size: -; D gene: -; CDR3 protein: CASSYEGSYNSPLHF; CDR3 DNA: TGTGCCAGCAGTTACGAGGGATCCTATAATTCACCCCTCCACTTT
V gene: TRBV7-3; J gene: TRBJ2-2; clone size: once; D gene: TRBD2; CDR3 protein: CASRLAGGAGELFF; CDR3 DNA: TGTGCCAGCAGGCTAGCGGGAGGGGCCGGGGAGCTGTTTTTT
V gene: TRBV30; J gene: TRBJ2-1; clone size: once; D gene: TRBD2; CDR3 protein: CAWSGDSGRSNSYNEQFF; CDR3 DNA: TGTGCCTGGAGTGGGGATAGCGGGAGGTCTAACTCCTACAATGAGCAGTTCTTC
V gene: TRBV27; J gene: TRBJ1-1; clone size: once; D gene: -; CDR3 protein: CASSYGGGTEAFF; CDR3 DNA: TGTGCCAGCAGTTACGGGGGAGGCACTGAAGCTTTCTTT
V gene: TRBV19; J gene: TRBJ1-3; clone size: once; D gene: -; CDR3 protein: CASSEQGSGNTIYF; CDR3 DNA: TGTGCCAGTAGTGAACAGGGCTCGGGAAACACCATATATTTT
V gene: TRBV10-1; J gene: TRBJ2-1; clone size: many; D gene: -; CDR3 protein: CASSERGAGTVSYNEQFF; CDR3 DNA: TGCGCCAGCAGTGAAAGAGGCGCGGGGACCGTGTCCTACAATGAGCAGTTCTTC
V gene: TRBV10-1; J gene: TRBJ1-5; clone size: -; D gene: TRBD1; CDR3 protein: CASKPRTGTGYQPQHF; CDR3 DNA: TGCGCCAGCAAACCAAGGACCGGGACAGGGTATCAGCCCCAGCATTTT
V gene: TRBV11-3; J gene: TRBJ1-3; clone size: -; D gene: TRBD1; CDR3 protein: CASSPETGSGNTIYF; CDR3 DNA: TGTGCCAGCAGCCCCGAGACAGGGTCTGGAAACACCATATATTTT
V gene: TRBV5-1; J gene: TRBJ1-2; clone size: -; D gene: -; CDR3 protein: CASSPGTTDYGYTF; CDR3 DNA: TGCGCCAGCAGCCCAGGGACTACCGACTATGGCTACACCTTC
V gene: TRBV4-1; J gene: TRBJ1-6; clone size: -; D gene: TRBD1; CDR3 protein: CASSQADPGTGHSPLHF; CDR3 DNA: TGCGCCAGCAGCCAAGCCGACCCCGGGACAGGGCATTCACCCCTCCACTTT
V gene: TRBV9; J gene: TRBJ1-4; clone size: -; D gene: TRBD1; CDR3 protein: CASSDPGTDNEKLFF; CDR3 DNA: TGTGCCAGCAGCGACCCAGGGACAGATAATGAAAAACTGTTTTTT
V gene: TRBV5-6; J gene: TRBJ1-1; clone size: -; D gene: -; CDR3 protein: CASSLGSVRNTEAFF; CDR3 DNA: TGTGCCAGCAGCTTGGGAAGCGTTAGGAACACTGAAGCTTTCTTT
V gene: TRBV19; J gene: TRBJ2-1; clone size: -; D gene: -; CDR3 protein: CASSIGDSYNEQFF; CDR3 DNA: TGTGCCAGTAGTATCGGAGACTCCTACAATGAGCAGTTCTTC
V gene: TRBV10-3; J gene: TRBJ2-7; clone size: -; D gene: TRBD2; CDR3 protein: CATRGGQSSYEQYF; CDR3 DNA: TGTGCCACCCGGGGAGGGCAAAGCTCCTACGAGCAGTACTTC
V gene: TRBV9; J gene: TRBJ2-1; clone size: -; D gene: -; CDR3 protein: CASSQDWAGYNEQFF; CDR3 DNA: TGTGCCAGCAGCCAGGACTGGGCGGGGTACAATGAGCAGTTCTTC
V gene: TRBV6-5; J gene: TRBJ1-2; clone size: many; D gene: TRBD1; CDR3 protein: CASSPGLGTGHGYTF; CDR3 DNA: TGTGCCAGCAGCCCGGGACTCGGGACAGGGCATGGCTACACCTTC
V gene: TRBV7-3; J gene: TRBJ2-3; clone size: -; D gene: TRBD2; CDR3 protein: CASSLGTSGDTQYF; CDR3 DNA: TGTGCCAGCAGCCTCGGGACTAGCGGAGATACGCAGTATTTT
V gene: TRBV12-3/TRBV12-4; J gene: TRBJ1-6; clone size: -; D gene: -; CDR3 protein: CASSFGGSPLHF; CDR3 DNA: TGTGCCAGCAGTTTTGGCGGATCACCCCTCCACTTT
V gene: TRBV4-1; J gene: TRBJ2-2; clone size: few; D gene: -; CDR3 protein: CASSEQGNTGELFF; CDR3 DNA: TGCGCCAGCAGCGAACAGGGCAACACCGGGGAGCTGTTTTTT
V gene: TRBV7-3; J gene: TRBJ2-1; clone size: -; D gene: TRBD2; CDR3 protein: CASSLTSDGNEQFF; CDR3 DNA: TGTGCCAGCAGCTTGACTAGCGACGGCAATGAGCAGTTCTTC
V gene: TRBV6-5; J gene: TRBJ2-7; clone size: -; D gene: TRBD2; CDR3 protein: CASGTSGAYEQYF; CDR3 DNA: TGTGCCAGTGGGACTAGCGGAGCTTACGAGCAGTACTTC
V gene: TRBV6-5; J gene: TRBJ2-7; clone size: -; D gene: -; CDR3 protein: CASSAERSYEQYF; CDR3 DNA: TGTGCCAGCAGCGCGGAGAGGTCCTACGAGCAGTACTTC
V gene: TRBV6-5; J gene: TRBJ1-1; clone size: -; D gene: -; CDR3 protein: CASSYSGWGEDTEAFF; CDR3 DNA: TGTGCCAGCAGTTACTCAGGCTGGGGAGAGGACACTGAAGCTTTCTTT
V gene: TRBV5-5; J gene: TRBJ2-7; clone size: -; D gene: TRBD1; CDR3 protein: CASSFGHRGGEQYF; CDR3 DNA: TGTGCCAGCAGCTTTGGTCACAGGGGCGGCGAGCAGTACTTC
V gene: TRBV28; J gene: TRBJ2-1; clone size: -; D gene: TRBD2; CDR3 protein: CASSPGTSAQFF; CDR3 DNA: TGTGCCAGCAGTCCTGGGACTAGCGCCCAGTTCTTC
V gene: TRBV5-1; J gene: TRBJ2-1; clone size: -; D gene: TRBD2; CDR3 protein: CASSWTLAGGYNEQFF; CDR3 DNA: TGCGCCAGCAGCTGGACCCTAGCGGGAGGCTACAATGAGCAGTTCTTC
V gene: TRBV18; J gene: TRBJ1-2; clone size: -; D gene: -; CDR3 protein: CASSTRGAYGYTF; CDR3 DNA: TGTGCCAGCTCAACCCGAGGAGCCTATGGCTACACCTTC
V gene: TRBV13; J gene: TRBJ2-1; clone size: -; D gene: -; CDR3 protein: CASSLQRTPKTYNEQFF; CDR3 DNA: TGTGCCAGCAGCTTACAGCGCACACCCAAAACCTACAATGAGCAGTTCTTC
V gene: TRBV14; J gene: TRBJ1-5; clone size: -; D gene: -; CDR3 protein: CASSQDRYSTQHF; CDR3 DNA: TGTGCCAGCAGCCAAGATAGGTACAGTACCCAGCATTTT
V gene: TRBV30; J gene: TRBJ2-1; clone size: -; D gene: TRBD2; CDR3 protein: CAWSVLGLLNNEQFF; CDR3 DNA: TGTGCCTGGAGTGTACTGGGACTACTTAACAATGAGCAGTTCTTC
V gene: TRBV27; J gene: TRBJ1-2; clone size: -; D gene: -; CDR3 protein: CASSLERGRFDGYTF; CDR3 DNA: TGTGCCAGCAGTTTAGAGCGGGGACGGTTCGATGGCTACACCTTC
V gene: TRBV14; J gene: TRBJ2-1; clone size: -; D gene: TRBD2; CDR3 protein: CASSQSGTGTYNEQFF; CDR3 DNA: TGTGCCAGCAGCCAAAGCGGGACGGGGACCTACAATGAGCAGTTCTTC
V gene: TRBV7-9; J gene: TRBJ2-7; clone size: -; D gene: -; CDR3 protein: CASSPAGGLTTQYF; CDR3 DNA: TGTGCCAGCAGCCCCGCCGGGGGACTTACGACGCAGTACTTC
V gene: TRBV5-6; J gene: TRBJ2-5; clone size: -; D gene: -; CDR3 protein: CASTTSAPGETQYF; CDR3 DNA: TGTGCCAGCACCACAAGCGCCCCGGGAGAGACCCAGTACTTC
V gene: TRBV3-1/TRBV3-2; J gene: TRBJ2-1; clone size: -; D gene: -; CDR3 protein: CASSQRLTMINEQFF; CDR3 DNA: TGTGCCAGCAGCCAACGACTCACGATGATCAATGAGCAGTTCTTC
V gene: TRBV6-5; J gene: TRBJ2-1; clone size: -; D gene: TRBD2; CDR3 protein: CASRVAGTYNEQFF; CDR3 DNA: TGTGCCAGCCGGGTAGCGGGTACCTACAATGAGCAGTTCTTC
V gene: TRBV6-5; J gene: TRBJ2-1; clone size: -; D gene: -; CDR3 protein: CASSYFGGSYNEQFF; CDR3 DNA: TGTGCCAGCAGTTACTTCGGGGGCTCCTACAATGAGCAGTTCTTC
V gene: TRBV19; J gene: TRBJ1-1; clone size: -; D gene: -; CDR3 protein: CASSMGSGAEAFF; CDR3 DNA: TGTGCCAGTAGTATGGGGTCGGGAGCTGAAGCTTTCTTT
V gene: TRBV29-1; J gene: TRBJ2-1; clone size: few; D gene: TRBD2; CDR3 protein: CSVGTSGRAESNEQFF; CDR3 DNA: TGCAGCGTTGGGACTAGCGGGAGAGCGGAGTCGAATGAGCAGTTCTTC
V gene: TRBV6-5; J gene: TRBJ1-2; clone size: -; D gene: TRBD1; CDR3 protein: CASSSPGGGYTF; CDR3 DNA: TGTGCCAGCAGTTCCCCAGGGGGTGGCTACACCTTC
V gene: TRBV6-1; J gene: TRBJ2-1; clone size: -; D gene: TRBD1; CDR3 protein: CASSEGQVRDKFF; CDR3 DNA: TGTGCCAGCAGTGAGGGACAGGTTCGGGACAAGTTCTTC
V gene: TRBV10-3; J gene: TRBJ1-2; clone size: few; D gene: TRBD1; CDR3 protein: CAISGDRGHYGYTF; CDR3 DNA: TGTGCCATCAGTGGGGACAGGGGGCACTATGGCTACACCTTC
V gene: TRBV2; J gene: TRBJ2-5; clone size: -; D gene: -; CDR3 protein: CASSSLRNGETQYF; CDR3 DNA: TGTGCCAGCAGTTCCCTAAGGAACGGGGAGACCCAGTACTTC
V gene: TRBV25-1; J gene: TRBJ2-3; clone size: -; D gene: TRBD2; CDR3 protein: CASSDRTSGGPDTQYF; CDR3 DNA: TGTGCCAGCAGTGACCGGACTAGCGGGGGACCAGATACGCAGTATTTT
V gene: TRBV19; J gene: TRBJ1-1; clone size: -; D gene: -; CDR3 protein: CASSISSGSSTEAFF; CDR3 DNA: TGTGCCAGTAGTATTTCTTCGGGATCTTCCACTGAAGCTTTCTTT
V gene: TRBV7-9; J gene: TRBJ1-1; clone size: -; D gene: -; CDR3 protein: CASTPSGIRTEAFF; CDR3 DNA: TGTGCCAGCACCCCCTCAGGGATAAGGACTGAAGCTTTCTTT
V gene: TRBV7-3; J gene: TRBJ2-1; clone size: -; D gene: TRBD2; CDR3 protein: CASSTGLAGSNEQFF; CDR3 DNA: TGTGCCAGCAGCACAGGACTAGCGGGCTCCAATGAGCAGTTCTTC
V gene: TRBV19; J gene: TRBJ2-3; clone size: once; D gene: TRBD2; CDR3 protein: CASSILAGMSDTQYF; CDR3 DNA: TGTGCCAGTAGTATTCTAGCGGGGATGTCAGATACGCAGTATTTT
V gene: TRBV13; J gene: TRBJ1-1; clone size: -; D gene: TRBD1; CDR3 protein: CASSLGTGSGYTEAFF; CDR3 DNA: TGTGCCAGCAGCTTAGGGACAGGGTCGGGCTACACTGAAGCTTTCTTT
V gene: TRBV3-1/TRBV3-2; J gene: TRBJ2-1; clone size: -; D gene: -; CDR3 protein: CASSLREKDNEQFF; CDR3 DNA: TGTGCCAGCAGCCTGAGGGAGAAGGACAATGAGCAGTTCTTC